A selection of T cell receptor beta chains follows, all from one sample in a study of blood T cell repertoires in COVID-19. Sequencing used immunoSEQ multiplex PCR; TCRdb keeps in-frame clones, though not all of them. The data hold roughly 360,000 clones, with less than 90% observed a single time. The specimen was PBMCs or T cells enriched from blood (not recorded which). The source of these receptors is a woman aged 45-65 years who had recovered from COVID-19. CDR3s include the opening cysteine and the closing phenylalanine or tryptophan. D genes are given only for firm matches. Expanded clones get a size class; other rows say once, few or many, or leave the size out.

>-|TRBJ1-1|TRBV7-2|few
CASSLGGVREAFF
TGTGCCAGCAGCTTAGGGGGGGTCAGGGAAGCTTTCTTT
>-|TRBJ2-5|TRBV29-1|-
CSALGGGFGETQYF
TGCAGCGCCCTAGGGGGGGGCTTCGGGGAGACCCAGTACTTC
>-|TRBJ1-5|TRBV18|-
CASSISVDQPQHF
TGTGCCAGCTCAATCTCGGTGGATCAGCCCCAGCATTTT
>-|TRBJ1-2|TRBV10-3|-
CAISVRQTDNYGYTF
TGTGCCATCAGTGTGCGGCAGACGGATAACTATGGCTACACCTTC
>-|TRBJ2-2|TRBV3-1/TRBV3-2|-
CASSQDQPSGHTGELFF
TGTGCCAGCAGCCAAGATCAGCCCAGCGGACACACCGGGGAGCTGTTTTTT
>-|TRBJ2-2|TRBV5-1|-
CASSLFEGNTGELFF
TGCGCCAGCAGCTTATTCGAGGGGAACACCGGGGAGCTGTTTTTT
>TRBD2|TRBJ2-1|TRBV6-2/TRBV6-3|-
CASSAPSGGSYNEQFF
TGTGCCAGCAGCGCCCCTAGCGGCGGCTCCTACAATGAGCAGTTCTTC
>TRBD2|TRBJ2-7|TRBV19|-
CASSIGGTRSDYEQYF
TGTGCCAGTAGTATTGGAGGGACTAGATCAGACTACGAGCAGTACTTC
>TRBD1|TRBJ2-7|TRBV6-5|-
CASSRQGAIYEQYF
TGTGCCAGCAGTCGTCAGGGGGCAATCTACGAGCAGTACTTC
>-|TRBJ1-1|TRBV29-1|-
CSTRGGNTEAFF
TGCAGCACCAGAGGGGGGAACACTGAAGCTTTCTTT
>-|TRBJ1-1|TRBV5-6|-
CASSLAGAGMTEAFF
TGTGCCAGCAGCTTGGCCGGTGCAGGGATGACTGAAGCTTTCTTT
>-|TRBJ1-1|TRBV18|few
CASSPETSGAFF
TGTGCCAGCTCACCAGAGACCTCAGGGGCTTTCTTT
>-|TRBJ1-1|TRBV7-3|-
CASSLYPVNTEAFF
TGTGCCAGCAGCTTATATCCGGTGAACACTGAAGCTTTCTTT
>-|TRBJ1-2|TRBV29-1|-
CSFVGAGVYTF
TGCAGCTTTGTTGGGGCAGGGGTCTACACCTTC
>-|TRBJ1-5|TRBV5-4|-
CASSLGGDSNQPQHF
TGTGCCAGCAGCTTGGGAGGTGATAGCAATCAGCCCCAGCATTTT
>-|TRBJ1-3|TRBV7-9|-
CASSSDRFSGNTIYF
TGTGCCAGCAGCTCGGACAGATTCTCTGGAAACACCATATATTTT
>TRBD1|TRBJ1-5|TRBV6-2/TRBV6-3|-
CASSYASHLQGAQHF
TGTGCCAGCAGTTACGCGTCACACCTTCAGGGGGCCCAGCATTTT
>-|TRBJ1-5|TRBV5-1|-
CASSEAGILSNQPQHF
TGCGCCAGCAGCGAGGCAGGGATCTTGAGCAATCAGCCCCAGCATTTT
>-|TRBJ1-3|TRBV6-6|few
CASTLTGFLSGNTIYF
TGTGCCAGCACCCTGACAGGATTCCTCTCTGGAAACACCATATATTTT
>-|TRBJ2-4|TRBV7-2|-
CASSLRGLAKNIQYF
TGTGCCAGCAGCTTACGAGGACTAGCCAAAAACATTCAGTACTTC
>TRBD2|TRBJ2-1|TRBV9|-
CASSVTILAGGPSSYNEQFF
TGTGCCAGCAGCGTAACCATACTAGCGGGAGGCCCGAGCTCCTACAATGAGCAGTTCTTC
>TRBD1|TRBJ1-2|TRBV5-1|-
CASSGGTANSYGYTF
TGCGCCAGCAGCGGGGGGACAGCAAACTCCTATGGCTACACCTTC
>-|TRBJ2-1|TRBV5-5|-
CASSSPRRQEQFF
TGTGCCAGCAGCTCCCCCCGACGACAGGAGCAGTTCTTC
>-|TRBJ2-7|TRBV30|-
CAWRPLGSAPGEQYF
TGTGCCTGGAGACCCCTCGGCTCAGCCCCGGGGGAGCAGTACTTC
>TRBD2|TRBJ2-1|TRBV5-1|-
CASSLDRVIAGWASEQFF
TGCGCCAGCAGCTTGGACAGGGTTATAGCGGGATGGGCTAGTGAGCAGTTCTTC
>TRBD2|TRBJ2-1|TRBV7-2|few
CASSLSAIAGSHNEQFF
TGTGCCAGCAGCCTCAGCGCGATAGCGGGATCCCACAATGAGCAGTTCTTC
>TRBD1|TRBJ2-1|TRBV2|few
CASIRTGPSSYNEQFF
TGTGCCAGCATCAGGACAGGCCCCAGCTCCTACAATGAGCAGTTCTTC
>TRBD1|TRBJ1-1|TRBV19|-
CASSIGVTGANTEAFF
TGTGCCAGTAGTATAGGGGTCACAGGGGCGAACACTGAAGCTTTCTTT
>-|TRBJ1-1|TRBV9|once
CASSVAPGNTEAFF
TGTGCCAGCAGCGTAGCCCCGGGAAACACTGAAGCTTTCTTT
>-|TRBJ1-3|TRBV19|-
CASSIGSGAGNTIYF
TGTGCCAGTAGTATAGGGTCAGGGGCTGGAAACACCATATATTTT
>TRBD2|TRBJ2-2|TRBV5-1|-
CASRRLAPGELFF
TGCGCCAGCAGAAGACTAGCCCCCGGGGAGCTGTTTTTT
>-|TRBJ1-1|TRBV28|-
CASSWAGTEAFF
TGTGCCAGCAGTTGGGCGGGGACTGAAGCTTTCTTT
>-|TRBJ1-6|TRBV28|-
CASSLMGARGNSPLHF
TGTGCCAGCAGTTTAATGGGGGCCAGGGGTAATTCACCCCTCCACTTT
>TRBD1|TRBJ2-2|TRBV30|-
CAWSIQGAGELFF
TGTGCCTGGAGTATCCAGGGGGCCGGGGAGCTGTTTTTT
>-|TRBJ2-2|TRBV5-1|-
CASSLGSANTGELFF
TGCGCCAGCAGCTTAGGCAGCGCGAACACCGGGGAGCTGTTTTTT
>TRBD1|TRBJ1-5|TRBV27|-
CASSPDRGYQPQHF
TGTGCCAGCAGTCCAGACAGGGGGTATCAGCCCCAGCATTTT
>-|TRBJ2-1|TRBV7-3|once
CASSVSRDNNEQFF
TGTGCCAGCAGCGTTAGCCGGGACAACAATGAGCAGTTCTTC
>TRBD1|TRBJ1-1|TRBV3-1/TRBV3-2|-
CASSLQGLMNTEAFF
TGTGCCAGCAGCCTACAGGGGCTAATGAACACTGAAGCTTTCTTT
>-|TRBJ1-2|TRBV7-9|-
CASSTKIDSVYGYTF
TGTGCCAGCAGCACTAAAATCGACAGCGTCTATGGCTACACCTTC
>-|TRBJ1-2|TRBV28|-
CASSDIYGYTF
TGTGCCAGCAGTGACATCTATGGCTACACCTTC
>-|TRBJ2-2|TRBV3-1/TRBV3-2|once
CAAARPTGELFF
TGTGCCGCTGCCAGGCCCACCGGGGAGCTGTTTTTT
>TRBD1|TRBJ2-7|TRBV7-3|-
CASSPSGTVTYEQYF
TGTGCCAGCAGCCCCTCCGGGACAGTAACCTACGAGCAGTACTTC
>-|TRBJ2-7|TRBV28|-
CASSPSTYPQGGLHEQYF
TGTGCCAGCAGCCCTTCCACATACCCGCAGGGGGGTCTCCACGAGCAGTACTTC
>-|TRBJ2-4|TRBV5-5|-
CASSSTGYAKNTQYF
TGTGCCAGCAGCTCAACCGGGTATGCCAAAAACACTCAGTACTTC
>TRBD1|TRBJ2-7|TRBV28|once
CASSFPQGVYEQYF
TGTGCCAGCAGTTTCCCACAGGGGGTTTACGAGCAGTACTTC
>-|TRBJ1-2|TRBV4-3|-
CASSQEAGDYGYTF
TGCGCCAGCAGCCAAGAGGCAGGGGACTATGGCTACACCTTC
>TRBD2|TRBJ2-2|TRBV5-4|once
CASSPTSGRGELFF
TGTGCCAGCAGCCCGACTAGCGGGAGAGGGGAGCTGTTTTTT
>TRBD2|TRBJ2-3|TRBV2|-
CASSITTSGGPTDTQYF
TGTGCCAGCAGCATTACGACTAGCGGGGGGCCCACAGATACGCAGTATTTT
>-|TRBJ2-5|TRBV5-1|-
CASSGFQETQYF
TGCGCCAGCAGCGGCTTCCAAGAGACCCAGTACTTC
>TRBD2|TRBJ2-1|TRBV4-1|-
CASSQEGLAGYNEQFF
TGCGCCAGCAGCCAGGAAGGACTAGCGGGGTACAATGAGCAGTTCTTC
>-|TRBJ2-2|TRBV7-2|-
CASSRYQGSSPGELFF
TGTGCCAGCAGCAGATACCAGGGGAGCTCGCCCGGGGAGCTGTTTTTT
>-|TRBJ2-5|TRBV30|-
CAWSVLLETQYF
TGTGCCTGGAGTGTACTCCTCGAGACCCAGTACTTC
>TRBD1|TRBJ1-6|TRBV4-2|-
CASSQARQGYNSPLHF
TGTGCCAGCAGCCAAGCCCGACAGGGCTATAATTCACCCCTCCACTTT
>TRBD1|TRBJ2-1|TRBV5-1|-
CASSLTGTGGLSEFF
TGCGCCAGCAGCTTGACCGGGACAGGGGGCCTTTCCGAGTTCTTC
>TRBD1|TRBJ2-7|TRBV5-6|-
CASSWHRGAYEQYF
TGTGCCAGCAGCTGGCACAGGGGCGCCTACGAGCAGTACTTC